The present entry profiles one T cell receptor (beta chain) with its context. Its antigen is not known. These data originate in a study of blood T cells in healthy people across ages. General study findings and limits: Any conclusive comparison of naive versus antigen-experienced cells was prevented by using unsorted PBMCs.

Germline V gene sequence: CDR1 DFQATT, CDR2 SNEGSKA (reference sequence). V shed 1 base, J shed 8 bases, and the junction held 3 bases outside the gene matches. CDR3 length: 13 amino acids. PCR was performed a second time for about 6 to 11 cycles using a sample-barcoded 5' primer and a J-beta primer mix. A template-switch adaptor that had 12 random nucleotides put a tag on each cDNA molecule. TCRdb fed the 5' RACE reads into MiXCR, producing one record per CDR3 protein. The sample has more than 500,000 distinct CDR3 sequences, about 26% seen once; the top ten hold roughly 18%. The clonotype originates from an older woman in good health. The sequencing sample was made of blood. The J gene is TRBJ2-4, the V gene TRBV20-1, with 9 nucleotides matching TRBD2. The CDR3 is CSARGSGGDIQYF. Here the CDR3 DNA reads TGCAGTGCTAGAGGTAGCGGGGGTGACATTCAGTACTTC.